The T cell receptor (beta chain) under discussion was sequenced for a study of cytotoxic CD8 clonotypes in ibrutinib-treated CLL. Study at large: Collecting the response samples happened after a median about twelve months of treatment, with a range of 6 to 36.

The CDR3 length is 17 residues. Germline CDR1 MNHEY, CDR2 SMNVEV (reference sequence). Deletions cut 5 bases from V and 0 bases from J, with 17 bases between. Data came from immunoSEQ multiplex PCR; TCRdb stores just in-frame clones and leaves some out. The table lists tens of thousands of clones, approximately 45% of them singletons. This receptor was identified in a human donor with chronic lymphocytic leukemia. Sequencing was performed on PBMCs, taken before ibrutinib treatment. This chain uses TRBV27 with TRBJ2-1; no clear D. CDR3 sequence reads: CASSIRWLGNSYNEQFF. The CDR3 DNA follows: TGTGCCAGCAGTATTCGGTGGCTTGGAAACTCCTACAATGAGCAGTTCTTC.